This TCR beta chain originates from a study of cytomegalovirus exposure and HLA in healthy donors. V shed 6 bases and J shed 4 bases, with 10 bases lying between them. In germline, CDR1 is MDHEN, CDR2 SYDVKM. The CDR3 is 13 amino acids. PCR involved 60 Vbeta and 13 Jbeta primers. Method: immunoSEQ multiplex PCR; TCRdb's copy keeps in-frame clones and lacks some. Of some 120,000 clones listed, around 80% were seen once; the top ten hold approximately 11%. The sample taken for sequencing was PBMCs. The gene calls are TRBV28 and TRBJ1-5; D is unclear. This receptor was taken from a man younger than 40 in good health and CMV-seropositive. The CDR3 protein is CASRVRGNQPQHF. The CDR3 DNA reads as TGTGCCAGCAGAGTACGGGGTAATCAGCCCCAGCATTTT.